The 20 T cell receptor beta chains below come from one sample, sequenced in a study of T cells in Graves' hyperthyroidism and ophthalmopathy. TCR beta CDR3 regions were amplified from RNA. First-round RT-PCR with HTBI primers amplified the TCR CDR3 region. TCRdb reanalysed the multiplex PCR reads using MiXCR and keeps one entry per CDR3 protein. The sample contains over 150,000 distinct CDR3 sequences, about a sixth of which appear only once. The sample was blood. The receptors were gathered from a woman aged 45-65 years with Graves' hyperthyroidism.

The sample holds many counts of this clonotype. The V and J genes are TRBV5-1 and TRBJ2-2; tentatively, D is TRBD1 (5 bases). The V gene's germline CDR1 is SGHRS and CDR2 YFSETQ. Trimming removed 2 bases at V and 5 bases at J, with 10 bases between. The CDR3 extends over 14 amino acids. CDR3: CASSFEGATGELFF. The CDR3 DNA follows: TGCGCCAGCAGCTTTGAAGGGGCAACCGGGGAGCTGTTTTTT.

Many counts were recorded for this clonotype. As DNA, the CDR3 is TGTGCCAGCAGTCCCACCCGACAGGGCTGGACTGAAGCTTTCTTT. Amino acids: CASSPTRQGWTEAFF. V is TRBV28 and J is TRBJ1-1; 7 nucleotides line up with TRBD1. The CDR3 runs to 15 residues. Germline assignment: CDR1 MDHEN and CDR2 SYDVKM. V trimming: 5 bases; J trimming: 5 bases; junction bases outside the gene matches: 11.

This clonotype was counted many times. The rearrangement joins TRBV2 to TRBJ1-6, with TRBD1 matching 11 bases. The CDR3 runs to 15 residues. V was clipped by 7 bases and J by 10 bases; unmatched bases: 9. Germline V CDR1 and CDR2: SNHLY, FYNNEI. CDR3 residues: CASIMDRGLFSPLHF. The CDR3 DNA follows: TGTGCCAGCATTATGGACAGGGGGCTTTTCTCACCCCTCCACTTT.

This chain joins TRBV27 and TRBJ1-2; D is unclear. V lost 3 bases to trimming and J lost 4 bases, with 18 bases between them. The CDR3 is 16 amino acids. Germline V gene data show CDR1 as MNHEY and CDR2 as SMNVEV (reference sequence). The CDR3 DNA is TGTGCCAGCAGTTTGACCTACAGTCAGCTCCTCTATGGCTACACCTTC. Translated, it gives CASSLTYSQLLYGYTF.

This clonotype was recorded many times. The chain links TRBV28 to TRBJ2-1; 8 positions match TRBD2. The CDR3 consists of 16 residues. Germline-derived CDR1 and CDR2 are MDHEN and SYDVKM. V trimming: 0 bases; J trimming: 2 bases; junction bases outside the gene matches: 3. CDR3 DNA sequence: TGTGCCAGCAGTTTATGGGCGGGGGGCGCCTACAATGAGCAGTTCTTC. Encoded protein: CASSLWAGGAYNEQFF.

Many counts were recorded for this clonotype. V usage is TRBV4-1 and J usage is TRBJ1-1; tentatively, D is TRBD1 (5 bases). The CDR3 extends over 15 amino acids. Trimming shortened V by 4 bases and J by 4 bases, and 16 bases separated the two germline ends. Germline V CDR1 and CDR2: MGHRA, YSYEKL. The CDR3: CASSRLLVGGTEAFF. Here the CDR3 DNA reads TGCGCCAGCAGCCGTCTCTTAGTTGGGGGCACTGAAGCTTTCTTT.

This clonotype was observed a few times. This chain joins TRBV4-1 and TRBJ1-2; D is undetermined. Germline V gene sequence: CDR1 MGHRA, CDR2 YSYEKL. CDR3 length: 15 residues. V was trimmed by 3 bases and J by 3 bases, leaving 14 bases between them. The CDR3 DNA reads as TGCGCCAGCAGCCACCCCCTCGCGGGTTACTATGGCTACACCTTC. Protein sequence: CASSHPLAGYYGYTF.

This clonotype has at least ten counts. The CDR3 region is CASSPSRDQPQHF. In nucleotides, the CDR3 is TGTGCCAGCTCACCAAGTAGGGATCAGCCCCAGCATTTT. The V and J genes are TRBV18 and TRBJ1-5; unclear D gene. Trimming stripped 2 bases from V and 5 bases from J, with 7 bases between. Looked up from germline, CDR1 is KGHSH and CDR2 is LQKENI. The CDR3 runs 13 residues. The variable domain in full, completed from reference TRBV18 and TRBJ1-5, reads NAGVMQNPRHLVRRRGQEARLRCSPMKGHSHVYWYRQLPEEGLKFMVYLQKENIIDESGMPKERFSAEFPKEGPSILRIQQVVRGDSAAYFCASSPSRDQPQHFGDGTRLSIL.

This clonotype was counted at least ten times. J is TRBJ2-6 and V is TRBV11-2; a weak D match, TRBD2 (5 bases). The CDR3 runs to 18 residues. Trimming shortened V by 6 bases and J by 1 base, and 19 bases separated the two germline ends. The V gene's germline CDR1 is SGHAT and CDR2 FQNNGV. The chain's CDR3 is CASRKPGSRRSGANVLTF. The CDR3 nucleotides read TGTGCCAGCAGAAAACCCGGTTCCAGGAGGTCTGGGGCCAACGTCCTGACTTTC.

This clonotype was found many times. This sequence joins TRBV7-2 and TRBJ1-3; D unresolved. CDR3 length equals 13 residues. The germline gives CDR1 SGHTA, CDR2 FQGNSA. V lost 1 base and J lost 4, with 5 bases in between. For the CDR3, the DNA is TGTGCCAGCAGCTTAGGGTGGGGAAACACCATATATTTT. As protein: CASSLGWGNTIYF.

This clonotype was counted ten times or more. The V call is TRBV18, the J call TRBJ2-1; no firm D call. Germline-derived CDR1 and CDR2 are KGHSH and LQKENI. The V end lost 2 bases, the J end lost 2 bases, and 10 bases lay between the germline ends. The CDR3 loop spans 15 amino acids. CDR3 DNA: TGTGCCAGCTCACCAGGGAAGGGTGCCTACAATGAGCAGTTCTTC. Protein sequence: CASSPGKGAYNEQFF. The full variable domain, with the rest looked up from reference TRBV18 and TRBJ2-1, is NAGVMQNPRHLVRRRGQEARLRCSPMKGHSHVYWYRQLPEEGLKFMVYLQKENIIDESGMPKERFSAEFPKEGPSILRIQQVVRGDSAAYFCASSPGKGAYNEQFFGPGTRLTVL.

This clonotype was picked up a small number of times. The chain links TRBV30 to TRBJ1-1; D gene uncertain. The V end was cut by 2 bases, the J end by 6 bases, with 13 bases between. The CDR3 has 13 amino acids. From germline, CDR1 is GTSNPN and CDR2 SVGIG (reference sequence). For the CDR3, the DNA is TGTGCCTGGAGTATCGGGGATACGGCTGAAGCTTTCTTT. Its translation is CAWSIGDTAEAFF.

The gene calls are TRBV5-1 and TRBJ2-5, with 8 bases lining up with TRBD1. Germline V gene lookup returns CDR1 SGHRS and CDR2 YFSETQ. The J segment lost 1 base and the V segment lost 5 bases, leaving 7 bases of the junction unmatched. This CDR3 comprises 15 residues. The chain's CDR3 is CASSPDRVSQETQYF. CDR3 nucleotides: TGCGCCAGCAGTCCGGACAGGGTGAGCCAAGAGACCCAGTACTTC.

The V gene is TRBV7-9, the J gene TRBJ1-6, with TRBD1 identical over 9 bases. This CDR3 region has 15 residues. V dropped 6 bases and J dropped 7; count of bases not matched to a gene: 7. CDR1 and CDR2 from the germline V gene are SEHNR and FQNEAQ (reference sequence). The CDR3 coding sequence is TGTGCCAGCAGTACAACCGGGACAGGGAATTCACCCCTCCACTTT. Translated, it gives CASSTTGTGNSPLHF.

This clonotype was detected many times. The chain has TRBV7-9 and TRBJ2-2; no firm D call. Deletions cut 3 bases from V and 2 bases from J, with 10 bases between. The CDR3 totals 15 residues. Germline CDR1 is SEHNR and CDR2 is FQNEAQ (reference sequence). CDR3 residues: CASSFWTANTGELFF. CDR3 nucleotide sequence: TGTGCCAGCAGCTTCTGGACGGCTAACACCGGGGAGCTGTTTTTT. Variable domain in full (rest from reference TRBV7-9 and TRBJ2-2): DTGVSQNPRHKITKRGQNVTFRCDPISEHNRLYWYRQTLGQGPEFLTYFQNEAQLEKSRLLSDRFSAERPKGSFSTLEIQRTEQGDSAMYLCASSFWTANTGELFFGEGSRLTVL.

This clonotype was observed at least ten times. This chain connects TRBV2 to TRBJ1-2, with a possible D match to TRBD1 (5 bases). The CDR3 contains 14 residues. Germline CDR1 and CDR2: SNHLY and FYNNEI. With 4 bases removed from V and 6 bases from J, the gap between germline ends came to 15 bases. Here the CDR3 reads CASSGQGGWDGYTF. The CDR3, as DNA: TGTGCCAGCAGTGGTCAGGGTGGTTGGGATGGCTACACCTTC. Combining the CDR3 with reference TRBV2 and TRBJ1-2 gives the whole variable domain EPEVTQTPSHQVTQMGQEVILRCVPISNHLYFYWYRQILGQKVEFLVSFYNNEISEKSEIFDDQFSVERPDGSNFTLKIRSTKLEDSAMYFCASSGQGGWDGYTFGSGTRLTVV.

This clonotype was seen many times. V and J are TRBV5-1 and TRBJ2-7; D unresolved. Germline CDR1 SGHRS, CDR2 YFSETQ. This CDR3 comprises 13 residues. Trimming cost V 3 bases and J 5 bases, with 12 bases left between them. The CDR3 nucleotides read TGCGCCAGCAGCTCCATCGGCAGCAACGAGCAGTACTTC. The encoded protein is CASSSIGSNEQYF.

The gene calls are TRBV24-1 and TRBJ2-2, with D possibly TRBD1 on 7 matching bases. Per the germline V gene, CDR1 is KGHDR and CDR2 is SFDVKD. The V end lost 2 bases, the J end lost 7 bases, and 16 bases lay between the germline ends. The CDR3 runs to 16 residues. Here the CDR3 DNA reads TGTGCCACCAGTGATTCGCGACAGGGAGGTTTCGGGGAGCTGTTTTTT. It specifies CATSDSRQGGFGELFF.

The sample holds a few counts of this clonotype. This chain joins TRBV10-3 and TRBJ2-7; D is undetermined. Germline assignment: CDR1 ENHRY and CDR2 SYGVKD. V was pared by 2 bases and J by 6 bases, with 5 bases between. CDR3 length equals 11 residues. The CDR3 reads CAISEGTEQYF. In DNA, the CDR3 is TGTGCCATCAGTGAGGGAACCGAGCAGTACTTC.

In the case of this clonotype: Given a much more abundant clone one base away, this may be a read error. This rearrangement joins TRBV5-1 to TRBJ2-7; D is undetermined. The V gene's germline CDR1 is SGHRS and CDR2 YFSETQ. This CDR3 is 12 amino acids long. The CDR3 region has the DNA TGCGCCGGCAGCTTGGATCAATACGAGCAGTACTTC. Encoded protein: CAGSLDQYEQYF.